Listed below are T cell receptor beta chains from one sample, sequenced in a study of CD8 T cells in ankylosing spondylitis. TCRdb passed the 5' RACE reads through MiXCR, listing each CDR3 protein once. The repertoire holds 200,000 to 250,000 distinct CDR3 sequences, around 20% seen once, with roughly 43% in the top ten. The sequencing sample was made of blood, either unsorted or a sorted T cell fraction (not recorded which). The receptors stem from a male donor with ankylosing spondylitis. CDR3s include the opening cysteine and the closing phenylalanine or tryptophan. The D gene is left open where the match is weak. Only part of the rows carry a size: once, few, many, or a class if the clone is expanded.

TRBJ2-1 | . | TRBV6-1 | . | CASSDPRREYGNEQFF
TRBJ2-1 | TRBD2 | TRBV20-1 | . | CSAVTSGASYNEQFF
TRBJ2-1 | . | TRBV7-8 | . | CASSFGDNWDPRGSNEQFF
TRBJ2-7 | . | TRBV6-1 | few | CASSEVDLPIYEQYF
TRBJ1-6 | . | TRBV6-2/TRBV6-3 | . | CASSYSEDSSYNSPLHF
TRBJ2-7 | TRBD2 | TRBV5-1 | few | CASSWTSGNYEQYF
TRBJ2-1 | TRBD1 | TRBV25-1 | few | CASSPGTDPRLDEQFF
TRBJ2-1 | TRBD2 | TRBV4-2 | . | CASSQDLGPLLREEPYNEQFF
TRBJ2-1 | TRBD1 | TRBV9 | . | CASSAPVGTGVYNEQFF
TRBJ2-5 | . | TRBV7-2 | few | CASSFGGFIQETQYF
TRBJ1-5 | TRBD1 | TRBV12-3/TRBV12-4 | . | CASSRNTGTVRQPQHF
TRBJ1-1 | . | TRBV2 | few | CASSEFTGVNTEAFF
TRBJ1-1 | . | TRBV7-2 | few | CASSLPLGTEAFF
TRBJ1-3 | TRBD1 | TRBV3-1 | few | CASSPPTTGTSGNTIYF
TRBJ2-5 | TRBD1 | TRBV20-1 | few | CSARDGGTGEETQYF
TRBJ1-2 | TRBD1 | TRBV11-2 | . | CASSFLTGGDGYGYTF
TRBJ2-2 | . | TRBV19 | few | CASSARAWTGELFF
TRBJ2-2 | TRBD1 | TRBV20-1 | many | CSAETGIVGELFF
TRBJ1-1 | TRBD1 | TRBV7-9 | . | CASSSGQGFSEAFF
TRBJ2-7 | . | TRBV20-1 | few | CSADPTRAYEQYF
TRBJ2-7 | . | TRBV20-1 | . | CSARDSRLLDYEQYF
TRBJ2-7 | . | TRBV20-1 | few | CSATGRTMEQYF
TRBJ2-2 | . | TRBV12-3/TRBV12-4 | . | CASSFGTPTGDTGELFF
TRBJ2-1 | TRBD2 | TRBV4-2 | few | CASSQDLLAGVSEQFF
TRBJ1-2 | . | TRBV12-3/TRBV12-4 | . | CASSSPEGDGYTF
TRBJ2-7 | . | TRBV12-3/TRBV12-4 | few | CASSLSWDSSYEQYF
TRBJ2-7 | . | TRBV19 | many | CASPPDEQYF
TRBJ2-3 | TRBD1 | TRBV6-4 | . | CASRGQGECRPYTDTQYF
TRBJ2-3 | TRBD2 | TRBV15 | . | CATSLAGDADTQYF
TRBJ2-1 | . | TRBV10-3 | . | CAISQGKGYNEQFF
TRBJ1-6 | . | TRBV9 | few | CASSSQTGPLHF
TRBJ2-7 | . | TRBV4-1 | once | CASSQDSLAYEQYF
TRBJ2-1 | . | TRBV7-6 | . | CASTMTGGYNEQFF
TRBJ2-2 | TRBD2 | TRBV7-2 | . | CASSSVAGGSTGELFF
TRBJ1-1 | . | TRBV11-2 | . | CASSPYPDSPNTEAFF
TRBJ2-7 | TRBD2 | TRBV5-6 | many | CASSLAYGLAAYEQYF
TRBJ2-4 | . | TRBV27 | . | CASSFGAGINIQYF
TRBJ2-3 | . | TRBV4-3 | few | CASSQETPRSDTQYF
TRBJ2-3 | . | TRBV7-9 | . | CASNLDTSTDTQYF
TRBJ2-7 | . | TRBV6-1 | . | CASNELGTNEQYF
TRBJ1-1 | . | TRBV9 | few | CASSPPGAMNTEAFF
TRBJ1-2 | . | TRBV29-1 | few | CSVLLNYGYTF
TRBJ1-3 | . | TRBV12-3/TRBV12-4 | many | CASSPLPGNTIYF
TRBJ1-2 | . | TRBV5-5 | . | CASSSGTDYGYTF
TRBJ2-1 | . | TRBV18 | . | CASSPLDRAPYNEQFF
TRBJ2-1 | TRBD2 | TRBV7-6 | few | CASSSRGGYYNEQFF
TRBJ1-2 | . | TRBV6-5 | few | CASSYGPGAGSSGHYGYTF
TRBJ2-1 | . | TRBV4-1 | . | CASSQDDRGPYNEQFF
TRBJ2-7 | TRBD1 | TRBV15 | few | CATSVQTGDYEQYF
TRBJ2-7 | . | TRBV7-2 | once | CASSFGMALTYEQYF
TRBJ2-1 | TRBD2 | TRBV28 | . | CASSSRTVGGRNYNEQFF
TRBJ2-7 | TRBD2 | TRBV4-1 | . | CASSQAPSGGDYEQYF
TRBJ2-7 | TRBD2 | TRBV7-9 | few | CASSYGTSEGVF
TRBJ2-1 | TRBD1 | TRBV5-5 | . | CASSGMDRGAYNEQFF
TRBJ2-5 | . | TRBV11-2 | many | CASSSTADIWYQETQYF
TRBJ2-1 | . | TRBV4-2 | few | CASSQAWLSSYNEQFF
TRBJ2-7 | TRBD2 | TRBV20-1 | few | CSARVASGHYEQYF
TRBJ2-5 | TRBD1 | TRBV15 | . | CATSTDRGRETQYF
TRBJ2-3 | . | TRBV11-2 | . | CASSSDTGSVTQYF
TRBJ1-1 | . | TRBV29-1 | few | CSVEPYGTEAFF